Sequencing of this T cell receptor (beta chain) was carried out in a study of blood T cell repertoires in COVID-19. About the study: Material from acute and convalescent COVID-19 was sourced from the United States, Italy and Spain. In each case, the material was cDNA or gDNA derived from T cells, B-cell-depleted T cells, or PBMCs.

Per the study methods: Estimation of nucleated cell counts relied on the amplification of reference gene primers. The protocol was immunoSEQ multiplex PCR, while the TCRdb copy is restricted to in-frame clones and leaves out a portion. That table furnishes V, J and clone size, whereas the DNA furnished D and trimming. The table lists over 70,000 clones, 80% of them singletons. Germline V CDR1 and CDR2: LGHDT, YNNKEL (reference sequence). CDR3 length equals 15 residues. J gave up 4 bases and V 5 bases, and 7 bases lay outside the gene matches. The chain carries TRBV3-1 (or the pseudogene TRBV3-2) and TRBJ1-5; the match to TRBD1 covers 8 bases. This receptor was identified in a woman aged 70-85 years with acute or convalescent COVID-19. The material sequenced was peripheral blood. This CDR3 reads CASSSNGQGNQPQHF. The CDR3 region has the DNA TGTGCCAGCAGCTCAAACGGACAGGGAAATCAGCCCCAGCATTTT.